These T cell receptor beta chains were read from a single sample in a study of regulatory T cells in long-lasting Graves disease. TCRdb passed the multiplex PCR reads through MiXCR, listing each CDR3 protein once. The table records about 540,000 distinct CDR3 sequences, roughly 12% of them present only once. These same data were also listed under a study on T cells in Graves' hyperthyroidism and ophthalmopathy.

Sample: peripheral blood mononuclear cells (PBMCs), taken at new diagnosis, from a patient treated with antithyroid drugs. These receptors were collected from a young man with Graves disease. The CDR3 runs from the conserved cysteine through the conserved F or W. The D gene is left open where the match is weak. A row's size may be missing; if present it is once, few, many or a size class.

j_call,d_call,clone_size,v_call,cdr3_aa,cdr3_nt
TRBJ2-6,TRBD1,few,TRBV12-3/TRBV12-4,CASRPTGGASGANVLTF,TGTGCCAGCAGGCCGACAGGGGGAGCCTCTGGGGCCAACGTCCTGACTTTC
TRBJ2-5,NA,NA,TRBV2,CASSPDLKETQYF,TGTGCCAGCAGTCCCGACCTAAAAGAGACCCAGTACTTC
TRBJ2-1,TRBD2,few,TRBV25-1,CASSDPRTSYNYNEQFF,TGTGCCAGCAGTGATCCCAGGACTAGCTACAACTACAATGAGCAGTTCTTC
TRBJ1-1,NA,many,TRBV11-3,CASSPGHANTEAFF,TGTGCCAGCAGCCCGGGACACGCGAACACTGAAGCTTTCTTT
TRBJ2-6,TRBD1,many,TRBV5-1,CASSLTGGSGANVLTF,TGTGCCAGCAGCTTAACAGGGGGCAGTGGGGCCAACGTCCTGACTTTC
TRBJ2-3,TRBD2,NA,TRBV7-6,CASGGGPSTDTQYF,TGTGCCAGTGGGGGAGGGCCTAGCACAGATACGCAGTATTTT
TRBJ2-3,TRBD1,few,TRBV6-1,CASCDRATDTQYF,TGTGCCAGCTGTGACAGGGCCACAGATACGCAGTATTTT
TRBJ2-3,TRBD1,many,TRBV28,CASSLRTGFTDTQYF,TGTGCCAGCAGTTTGAGGACAGGATTCACAGATACGCAGTATTTT
TRBJ1-5,NA,many,TRBV3-1,CASGGGGNQPQHF,TGTGCCAGCGGAGGGGGAGGGAATCAGCCCCAGCATTTT
TRBJ2-7,NA,few,TRBV6-1,CASSEPPLGYEQYF,TGTGCCAGCAGTGAACCTCCCTTGGGCTACGAGCAGTACTTC
TRBJ2-5,NA,many,TRBV6-1,CASPQGETQYF,TGTGCCAGCCCTCAGGGGGAGACCCAGTACTTC
TRBJ2-7,NA,NA,TRBV30,CAWLKGSSYEQYF,TGTGCCTGGTTAAAGGGTAGCTCCTACGAGCAGTACTTC
TRBJ2-3,NA,many,TRBV20-1,CSALNPRWERSSDTQYF,TGCAGTGCTCTGAACCCGAGGTGGGAGCGAAGTTCAGATACGCAGTATTTT
TRBJ2-3,NA,many,TRBV7-2,CASSLSAFNTDTQYF,TGTGCCAGCAGCTTATCTGCATTCAACACAGATACGCAGTATTTT
TRBJ1-2,NA,few,TRBV27,CASSLKVGYGYTF,TGTGCCAGCAGTTTAAAGGTGGGCTATGGCTACACCTTC
TRBJ2-5,NA,many,TRBV24-1,CATSVSGTQTGTQYF,TGTGCCACCAGCGTATCCGGGACCCAGACCGGGACCCAGTACTTC
TRBJ2-2,NA,many,TRBV7-3,CASSLLTGELFF,TGTGCCAGCAGCTTACTAACCGGGGAGCTGTTTTTT